The clone carrying this T cell receptor (beta chain) has only a few counts. Germline V gene data show CDR1 as MDHEN and CDR2 as SYDVKM. There are 13 residues in the CDR3. V was pared by 8 bases and J by 6 bases, with 16 bases between. Clones were read by immunoSEQ multiplex PCR, and TCRdb kept only the in-frame ones, dropping some. The data contain some 68,000 clones, 88% of them singletons. This entry comes from a study of OX40 agonist ivuxolimab in advanced cancers. The J gene is TRBJ1-1, the V gene TRBV28; D is perhaps TRBD1 (5 bases). This receptor was identified in an adult with an advanced solid tumor such as melanoma, head and neck, liver or kidney cancer. The input for sequencing was CD4+ or CD8+ T cells sorted from blood, taken in a trial of the OX40 agonist ivuxolimab. The CDR3 sequence is CASCQGGFSEAFF. The CDR3 DNA is TGTGCCAGCTGTCAGGGAGGGTTTTCTGAAGCTTTCTTT.